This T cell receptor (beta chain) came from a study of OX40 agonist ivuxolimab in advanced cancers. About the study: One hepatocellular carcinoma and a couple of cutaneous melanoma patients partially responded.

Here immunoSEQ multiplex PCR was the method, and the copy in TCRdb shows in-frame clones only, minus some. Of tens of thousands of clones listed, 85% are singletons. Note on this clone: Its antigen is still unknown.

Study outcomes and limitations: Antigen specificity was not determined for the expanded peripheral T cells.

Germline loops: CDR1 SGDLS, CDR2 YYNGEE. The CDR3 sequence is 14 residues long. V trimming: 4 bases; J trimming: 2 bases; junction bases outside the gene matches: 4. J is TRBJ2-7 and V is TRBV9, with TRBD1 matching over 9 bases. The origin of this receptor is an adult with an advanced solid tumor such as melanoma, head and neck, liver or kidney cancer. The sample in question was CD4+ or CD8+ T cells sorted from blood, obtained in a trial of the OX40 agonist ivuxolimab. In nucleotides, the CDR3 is TGTGCCAGCAGCCCGGGACAGGGCACCTACGAGCAGTACTTC. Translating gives CASSPGQGTYEQYF.